The clone carrying this T cell receptor (beta chain) has a single count. Antigen unknown. The sequenced target, TCR beta, came from blood CD8+ and CD4+ T cells. Purification of the CD8+ and CD4+ T cells relied on negative isolation, and TEMRA cells underwent FACS enrichment. The record originates from a study of CD8 T cells in Susac syndrome. Notes on the study in general: It was acknowledged by the study that relatively few individuals were included in its TCR sequencing and HLA analysis.

It was with random hexamers that about 0.45 to 1 ug RNA was reverse transcribed. The method of amplification for TCR beta CDR3 was immunoSEQ multiplex PCR, covering 54 Vbeta and 13 Jbeta. One entry per CDR3 protein results from TCRdb running MiXCR on the immunoSEQ multiplex PCR reads. The sample contains more than 55,000 distinct CDR3 sequences, over 95% of which appear only once. J was trimmed by 5 bases and V by 4 bases; bases with no gene match: 8. Germline V gene data show CDR1 as SGHVS and CDR2 as FQNEAQ. The CDR3 runs to 15 residues. The specimen was CD4+ T cells from PBMCs. The rearrangement joins TRBV7-8 to TRBJ2-7, with 10 bases lining up with TRBD1. The TCR was taken from a human donor with multiple sclerosis. The CDR3 loop reads CASSSSRDRGNEQYF. As DNA, the CDR3 is TGTGCCAGCAGCTCTTCCCGGGACAGGGGTAACGAGCAGTACTTC. Drawing the rest from reference TRBV7-8 and TRBJ2-7, the complete variable domain is GAGVSQSPRYKVAKRGQDVALRCDPISGHVSLFWYQQALGQGPEFLTYFQNEAQLDKSGLPSDRFFAERPEGSVSTLKIQRTQQEDSAVYLCASSSSRDRGNEQYFGPGTRLTVT.